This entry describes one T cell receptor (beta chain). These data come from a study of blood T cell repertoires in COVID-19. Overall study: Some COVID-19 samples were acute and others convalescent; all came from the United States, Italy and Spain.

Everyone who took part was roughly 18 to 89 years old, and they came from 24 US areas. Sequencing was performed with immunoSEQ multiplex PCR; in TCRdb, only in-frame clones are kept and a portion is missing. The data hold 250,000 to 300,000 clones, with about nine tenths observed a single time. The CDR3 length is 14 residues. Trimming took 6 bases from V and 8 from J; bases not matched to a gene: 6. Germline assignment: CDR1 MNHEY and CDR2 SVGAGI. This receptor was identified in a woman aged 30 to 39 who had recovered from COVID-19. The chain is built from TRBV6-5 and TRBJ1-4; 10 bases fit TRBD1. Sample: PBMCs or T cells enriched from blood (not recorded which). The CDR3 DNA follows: TGTGCCAGCAGAAGACAGGGGGCCGGGGAAAAACTGTTTTTT. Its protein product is CASRRQGAGEKLFF.